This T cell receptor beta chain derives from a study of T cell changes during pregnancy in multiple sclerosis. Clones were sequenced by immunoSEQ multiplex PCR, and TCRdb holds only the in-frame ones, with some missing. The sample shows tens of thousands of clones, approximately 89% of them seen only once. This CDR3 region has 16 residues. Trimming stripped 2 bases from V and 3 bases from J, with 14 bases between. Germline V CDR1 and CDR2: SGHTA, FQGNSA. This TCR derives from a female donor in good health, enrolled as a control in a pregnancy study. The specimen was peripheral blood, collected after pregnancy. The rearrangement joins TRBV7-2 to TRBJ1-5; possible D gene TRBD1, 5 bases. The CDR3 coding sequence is TGTGCCAGCAGCTTATATCCTCGCAGGGCCAATCAGCCCCAGCATTTT. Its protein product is CASSLYPRRANQPQHF.